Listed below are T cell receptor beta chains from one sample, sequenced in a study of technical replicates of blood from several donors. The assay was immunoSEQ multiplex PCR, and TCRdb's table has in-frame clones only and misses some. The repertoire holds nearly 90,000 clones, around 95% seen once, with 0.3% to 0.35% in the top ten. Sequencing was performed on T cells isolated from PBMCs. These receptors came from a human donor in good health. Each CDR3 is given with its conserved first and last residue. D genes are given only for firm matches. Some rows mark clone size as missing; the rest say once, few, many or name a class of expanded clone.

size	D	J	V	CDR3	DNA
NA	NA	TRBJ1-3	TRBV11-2	CASSFTARRNTIYF	TGTGCCAGCAGCTTCACAGCCCGGAGAAACACCATATATTTT
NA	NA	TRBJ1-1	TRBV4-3	CASSQDQRPRQPAFF	TGCGCCAGCAGCCAAGATCAAAGGCCCCGACAGCCAGCTTTCTTT
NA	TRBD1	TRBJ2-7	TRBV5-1	CACQSGQIGLWCEQYF	TGCGCCTGTCAATCGGGACAGATCGGTTTATGGTGCGAGCAGTACTTC
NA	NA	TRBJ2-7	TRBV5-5	CASSLAVRDEQYF	TGTGCCAGCAGCTTGGCTGTTCGGGACGAGCAGTACTTC
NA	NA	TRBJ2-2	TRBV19	CASAFFGTTGELFF	TGTGCCAGTGCATTCTTCGGTACCACCGGGGAGCTGTTTTTT
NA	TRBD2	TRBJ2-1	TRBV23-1	CASSQSRGLADSYNEQFF	TGCGCCAGCAGTCAATCTAGGGGACTAGCGGATTCCTACAATGAGCAGTTCTTC
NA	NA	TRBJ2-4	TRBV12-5	CASGLIEGNIQYF	TGTGCTAGTGGTTTGATTGAGGGAAACATTCAGTACTTC
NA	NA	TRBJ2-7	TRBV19	CASSVRVSYEQYF	TGTGCCAGTAGTGTGAGGGTCTCCTACGAGCAGTACTTC
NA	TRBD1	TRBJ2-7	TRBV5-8	CASSHHRGQSYEQYF	TGTGCCAGCAGCCACCACAGGGGGCAGTCCTACGAGCAGTACTTC
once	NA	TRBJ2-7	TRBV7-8	CASSLGSPLGGEQYF	TGTGCCAGCAGCTTAGGGTCCCCGCTAGGGGGCGAGCAGTACTTC
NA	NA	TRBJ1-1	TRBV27	CASSESMNTEAFF	TGTGCCAGCAGCGAGAGCATGAACACTGAAGCTTTCTTT
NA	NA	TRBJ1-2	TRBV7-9	CASSLVVANYGYTF	TGTGCCAGCAGCTTAGTAGTAGCTAACTATGGCTACACCTTC
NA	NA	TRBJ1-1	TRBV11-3	CASSLVGQNTEAFF	TGTGCCAGCAGCTTAGTGGGGCAGAACACTGAAGCTTTCTTT